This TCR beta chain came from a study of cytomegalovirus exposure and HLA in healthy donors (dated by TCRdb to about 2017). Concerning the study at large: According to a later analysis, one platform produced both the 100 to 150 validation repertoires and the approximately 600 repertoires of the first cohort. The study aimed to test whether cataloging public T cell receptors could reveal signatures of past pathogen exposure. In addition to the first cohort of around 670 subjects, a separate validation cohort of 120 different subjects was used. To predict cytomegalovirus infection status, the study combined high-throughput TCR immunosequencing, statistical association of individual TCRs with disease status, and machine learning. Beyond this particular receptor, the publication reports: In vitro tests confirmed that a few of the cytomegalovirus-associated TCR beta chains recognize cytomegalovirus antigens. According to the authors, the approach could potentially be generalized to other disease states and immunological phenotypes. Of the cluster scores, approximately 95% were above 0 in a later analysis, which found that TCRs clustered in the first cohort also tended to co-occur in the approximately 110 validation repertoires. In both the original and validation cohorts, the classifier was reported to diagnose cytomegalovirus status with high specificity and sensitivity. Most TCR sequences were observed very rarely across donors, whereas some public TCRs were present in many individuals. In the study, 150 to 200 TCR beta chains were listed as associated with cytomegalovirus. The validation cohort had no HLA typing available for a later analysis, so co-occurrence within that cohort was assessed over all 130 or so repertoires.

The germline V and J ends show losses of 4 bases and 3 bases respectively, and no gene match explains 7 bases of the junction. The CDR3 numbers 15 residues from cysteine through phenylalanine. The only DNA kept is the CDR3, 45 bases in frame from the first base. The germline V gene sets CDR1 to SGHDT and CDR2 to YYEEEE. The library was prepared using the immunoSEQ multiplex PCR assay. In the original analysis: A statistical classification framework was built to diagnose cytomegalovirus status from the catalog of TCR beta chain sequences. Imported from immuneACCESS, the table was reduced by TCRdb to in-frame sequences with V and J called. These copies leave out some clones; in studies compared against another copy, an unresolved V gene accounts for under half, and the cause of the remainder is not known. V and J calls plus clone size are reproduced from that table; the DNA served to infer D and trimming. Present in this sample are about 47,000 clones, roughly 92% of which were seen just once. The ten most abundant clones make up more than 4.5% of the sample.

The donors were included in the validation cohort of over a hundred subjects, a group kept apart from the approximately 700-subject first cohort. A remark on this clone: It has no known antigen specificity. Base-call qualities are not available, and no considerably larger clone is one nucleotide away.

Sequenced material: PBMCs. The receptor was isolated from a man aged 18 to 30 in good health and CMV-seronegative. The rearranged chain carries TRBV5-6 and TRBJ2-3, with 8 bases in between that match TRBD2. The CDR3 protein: CASSLFGGVTDTQYF. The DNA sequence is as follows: TGTGCCAGCAGCCTTTTCGGGGGGGTGACAGATACGCAGTATTTT.